Below are 30 T cell receptor beta chains sequenced from a single sample in a study of persistence of HIV-infected CD4 T cells. Overlapping HIV-1 Gag 15-mer peptides at 0.85 to 1 ug per peptide per mL were used. CD4+ T cells upregulating both CD40 ligand and CD69 were sorted as responding cells. Which antigens these TCRs recognize remains unknown. The immunoSEQ assay was version 4, run in survey mode. Method: immunoSEQ multiplex PCR; TCRdb's copy keeps in-frame clones and lacks some. This table has about 20,000 clones, over 55% appearing once. The source was CD4+ T cells sorted from PBMCs after roughly 18-hour stimulation, collected from a patient who received antiretroviral therapy. The receptors derive from an adult woman with HIV who was CMV-seropositive.

The count of this clone is one. This chain connects TRBV27 to TRBJ2-1; the D gene is possibly TRBD2 (6 bases). The CDR3 runs 15 residues. Trimming removed 3 bases at V and 7 bases at J, with 16 bases between. CDR1 is MNHEY and CDR2 is SMNVEV in the germline V gene (reference sequence). The CDR3 here is CASSFRGNDPNEQFF. The CDR3 coding sequence is TGTGCCAGCAGTTTCCGGGGGAACGACCCGAATGAGCAGTTCTTC.

The chain carries TRBV3-1 (or the pseudogene TRBV3-2) and TRBJ2-3; TRBD2 matches 9 bases. The CDR3 totals 16 residues. The ends lost 6 bases at V and 5 bases at J; junction bases unmatched: 12. Germline CDR1 LGHDT, CDR2 YNNKEL (reference sequence). CDR3: CASSHLAGGVLDTQYF. For the CDR3, the DNA is TGTGCCAGCAGTCACCTGGCGGGGGGGGTCTTAGATACGCAGTATTTT.

The chain is built from TRBV5-1 and TRBJ2-6; D is uncertain. V was trimmed by 2 bases and J by 6 bases, leaving 12 bases between them. The CDR3 covers 15 residues. Germline CDR1 SGHRS, CDR2 YFSETQ. CDR3 amino acids: CASSFMADEANVLTF. The CDR3 DNA reads TGCGCCAGCAGCTTTATGGCAGACGAGGCCAACGTCCTGACTTTC. The full variable domain, in which reference TRBV5-1 and TRBJ2-6 provide the parts outside the CDR3, is KAGVTQTPRYLIKTRGQQVTLSCSPISGHRSVSWYQQTPGQGLQFLFEYFSETQRNKGNFPGRFSGRQFSNSRSEMNVSTLELGDSALYLCASSFMADEANVLTFGAGSRLTVL.

The chain couples TRBV24-1 to TRBJ1-1; D not certain. CDR1 KGHDR and CDR2 SFDVKD come from the germline V gene. The ends were cut back, 9 bases at V and 6 bases at J, with 19 bases in the middle. There are 14 residues in the CDR3. In DNA, the CDR3 is TGTGCCACCTCTTCTTCGGACCGGCCCTCTGAAGCTTTCTTT. This translates into CATSSSDRPSEAFF.

A few counts support this clone. The rearrangement links TRBV3-1 (or the pseudogene TRBV3-2) to TRBJ1-3, with 7 bases aligning to TRBD1. This CDR3 region has 13 residues. After removal of 9 bases from V and 4 bases from J, the junction contained 6 bases not matched to a gene. Per the germline V gene, CDR1 is LGHDT and CDR2 is YNNKEL (reference sequence). CDR3 amino acids: CASLGTVGNTIYF. In DNA form, the CDR3 reads TGTGCCAGTTTAGGGACAGTCGGAAACACCATATATTTT.

The V and J genes are TRBV29-1 and TRBJ2-1; 15 bases are shared with TRBD2. The CDR3 sequence is 14 residues long. V was pared by 4 bases and J by 9 bases, with 4 bases of the junction left unmatched. Germline V lookup: CDR1 SQVTM, CDR2 ANQGSEA. The CDR3 loop reads CSVGTSGGAGEQFF. In nucleotides, the CDR3 is TGCAGCGTTGGGACTAGCGGGGGGGCGGGTGAGCAGTTCTTC.

The chain has TRBV7-6 and TRBJ1-1; 7 bases fit TRBD1. Germline lookup yields CDR1 SGHVS and CDR2 FNYEAQ. The CDR3 consists of 13 residues. J lost 6 bases, V lost 2 bases, and 3 bases had no gene match. CDR3 in DNA: TGTGCCAGCAGCTTAAGACAGGGCGCTGAAGCTTTCTTT. Residues: CASSLRQGAEAFF.

The CDR3 nucleotides are TGTGCCAGCAGCCTCCGGGTAGCGGGGGGGATCTCAGATACGCAGTATTTT. The encoded protein is CASSLRVAGGISDTQYF. The genes are TRBV5-4 and TRBJ2-3, with TRBD2 matching 11 bases. Germline V gives CDR1 SGHNT, CDR2 YYREEE (reference sequence). The CDR3 sequence is 17 residues long. Trimming removed 4 bases from V and 4 bases from J; junction bases left unmatched: 11.

This chain joins TRBV20-1 and TRBJ2-4; no firm D call. From germline, CDR1 is DFQATT and CDR2 SNEGSKA (reference sequence). The CDR3 sequence is 12 residues long. V was trimmed by 3 bases and J by 8 bases, leaving 11 bases between them. Written as DNA, the CDR3 is TGCAGTGCTAGTGGGTCGCTGCACATTCAGTACTTC. Translating gives CSASGSLHIQYF.

The V gene is TRBV2, the J gene TRBJ2-3, with D possibly matching TRBD2 (6 bases). Germline CDR1 and CDR2: SNHLY and FYNNEI. This CDR3 spans 17 amino acids. The germline V and J ends were trimmed by 5 bases and 5 bases, with 23 bases remaining between them. Here the CDR3 DNA reads TGTGCCAGCAGTTCCCGCCCGACTAGGCTGTCGGTAGATACGCAGTATTTT. It translates to CASSSRPTRLSVDTQYF.

This chain uses TRBV19 with TRBJ1-1; D is perhaps TRBD1 (6 bases). Trimming took 10 bases from V and 10 from J, leaving 13 bases between them. Germline V CDR1 and CDR2: LNHDA, SQIVND (reference sequence). The CDR3 contains 10 residues. In nucleotides, the CDR3 is TGTGCCACAGAACAGGGAAGAGCTTTCTTT. Translating it yields CATEQGRAFF. The full variable domain, completed using reference TRBV19 and TRBJ1-1, is DGGITQSPKYLFRKEGQNVTLSCEQNLNHDAMYWYRQDPGQGLRLIYYSQIVNDFQKGDIAEGYSVSREKKESFPLTVTSAQKNPTAFYLCATEQGRAFFGQGTRLTVV.

This rearrangement joins TRBV5-6 to TRBJ1-3, with D uncertain. Trimming took 3 bases from V and 0 from J, leaving 13 bases between them. The CDR3 extends over 16 amino acids. Germline-derived CDR1 and CDR2 are SGHDT and YYEEEE. DNA for the CDR3: TGTGCCAGCAGCTATGGGGAGGGATTCTCTGGAAACACCATATATTTT. Its translation: CASSYGEGFSGNTIYF. Full variable domain (outside the CDR3, taken from reference TRBV5-6 and TRBJ1-3): DAGVTQSPTHLIKTRGQQVTLRCSPKSGHDTVSWYQQALGQGPQFIFQYYEEEERQRGNFPDRFSGHQFPNYSSELNVNALLLGDSALYLCASSYGEGFSGNTIYFGEGSWLTVV.

This chain links TRBV3-1 (or the pseudogene TRBV3-2) with TRBJ2-2, with TRBD1 as a possible D gene (5 bases). The V gene lost 0 bases and the J gene lost 6 bases, with 11 bases spanning the gap. Germline values: CDR1 LGHDT, CDR2 YNNKEL (reference sequence). This CDR3 comprises 15 residues. CDR3 sequence reads: CASSQELRGSGELFF. In DNA, the CDR3 is TGTGCCAGCAGCCAAGAACTAAGGGGTTCCGGGGAGCTGTTTTTT.

The count of this clone is one. The gene calls are TRBV9 and TRBJ1-4, with D unresolved. The V end lost 3 bases, the J end lost 0 bases, and 6 bases lay between the germline ends. The CDR3 covers 14 residues. Germline-derived CDR1 and CDR2 are SGDLS and YYNGEE. CDR3 residues: CASSAGATNEKLFF. For the CDR3, the DNA is TGTGCCAGCAGCGCGGGTGCAACTAATGAAAAACTGTTTTTT. The full variable domain, its missing parts supplied by reference TRBV9 and TRBJ1-4, is DSGVTQTPKHLITATGQRVTLRCSPRSGDLSVYWYQQSLDQGLQFLIQYYNGEERAKGNILERFSAQQFPDLHSELNLSSLELGDSALYFCASSAGATNEKLFFGSGTQLSVL.

The genes are TRBV3-1 (or the pseudogene TRBV3-2) and TRBJ2-5; TRBD1 is a possible D gene (6 bases). CDR3 length equals 14 residues. V dropped 3 bases and J dropped 5 bases, with 13 bases sitting between them. CDR1 and CDR2 from the germline V gene are LGHDT and YNNKEL (reference sequence). The CDR3 DNA reads TGTGCCAGCAGCCAGGGACATCCCCCGGAGACCCAGTACTTC. It specifies CASSQGHPPETQYF.

V is TRBV20-1 and J is TRBJ2-5; D uncertain. Trimming shortened V by 1 base and J by 3 bases, and 3 bases separated the two germline ends. The CDR3 covers 11 residues. Germline loops: CDR1 DFQATT, CDR2 SNEGSKA (reference sequence). The CDR3 protein is CSARAEETQYF. For the CDR3, the DNA is TGCAGTGCTAGAGCCGAAGAGACCCAGTACTTC.

The V call is TRBV5-1, the J call TRBJ1-1; D possibly corresponds to TRBD1 (6 bases). Germline CDR1 is SGHRS and CDR2 is YFSETQ. CDR3 size: 14 residues. The V and J ends lost 0 bases and 3 bases respectively, with 9 bases between them. In DNA form, the CDR3 reads TGCGCCAGCAGCTTGGATGCAGGGGACACTGAAGCTTTCTTT. It translates to CASSLDAGDTEAFF.

The chain employs TRBV18 and TRBJ2-3; 7 bases agree with TRBD1. Germline-derived CDR1 and CDR2 are KGHSH and LQKENI. There are 15 residues in the CDR3. The ends lost 6 bases at V and 0 bases at J; junction bases unmatched: 6. CDR3 sequence (DNA): TGTGCCAGCTCCCGTGACAGGGCCAGCACAGATACGCAGTATTTT. Translated: CASSRDRASTDTQYF.

The chain joins TRBV24-1 to TRBJ2-1; D is uncertain. Trimming cost V 3 bases and J 2 bases, with 10 bases left between them. The germline V gene encodes CDR1 KGHDR and CDR2 SFDVKD. The CDR3 has 15 amino acids. The CDR3 nucleotides are TGTGCCACCAGTGATCCCGCCCACCCCTACAATGAGCAGTTCTTC. Its translation: CATSDPAHPYNEQFF.

The chain couples TRBV6-1 to TRBJ2-1; D might be TRBD1 or TRBD2, each matching 5 bases. Germline values: CDR1 MNHNS, CDR2 SASEGT. This CDR3 spans 14 amino acids. Trimming pared 2 bases from V and 8 bases from J, leaving 13 bases between. CDR3 in DNA: TGTGCCAGCAGTGAACCGGGGCTAGCTGATGAGCAGTTCTTC. Translating gives CASSEPGLADEQFF.

By its share, this clone is medium-sized. The chain employs TRBV11-1 and TRBJ2-3, with D possibly TRBD2 on 5 matching bases. V was pared by 6 bases and J by 2 bases, with 12 bases between. The CDR3 covers 14 residues. Germline V gene lookup returns CDR1 SGHAT and CDR2 FQDESV (reference sequence). CDR3 sequence reads: CASRTGLNTDTQYF. The CDR3 DNA follows: TGTGCCAGCAGAACTGGACTGAACACAGATACGCAGTATTTT.

In its sample, this clone was seen once. This chain joins TRBV6-5 and TRBJ1-1; tentatively, D is TRBD1 (5 bases). The CDR3 is 14 residues long. Trimming shortened V by 2 bases and J by 2 bases, and 9 bases separated the two germline ends. CDR1 and CDR2 from the germline V gene are MNHEY and SVGAGI. CDR3 amino acids: CASSYGTVNTEAFF. CDR3 coding DNA: TGTGCCAGCAGTTACGGGACCGTTAACACTGAAGCTTTCTTT.

This chain joins TRBV28 and TRBJ1-2; 7 bases are shared with TRBD1. Germline values: CDR1 MDHEN, CDR2 SYDVKM. The CDR3 is 15 amino acids. V was clipped by 5 bases and J by 2 bases; unmatched bases: 8. Written as DNA, the CDR3 is TGTGCCAGCAGTCCGGGTTCGACAGGGAACTATGGCTACACCTTC. As protein: CASSPGSTGNYGYTF.

The chain has TRBV2 and TRBJ2-4, with unresolved D. The CDR3 has 11 residues. CDR1 is SNHLY, CDR2 FYNNEI, per germline. V was trimmed by 6 bases and J by 8 bases, leaving 8 bases between them. Here the CDR3 reads CASRRLDIQYF. CDR3 nucleotides: TGTGCCAGCAGAAGGCTGGACATTCAGTACTTC.

This clone was seen a few times. The rearrangement links TRBV15 to TRBJ2-1, with D unclear. V was pared by 1 base and J by 8 bases, with 3 bases between. Germline assignment: CDR1 LNHNV and CDR2 YYDKDF (reference sequence). This CDR3 comprises 11 residues. CDR3 sequence: CATSRVYEQFF. CDR3 DNA sequence: TGTGCCACCAGCAGAGTGTATGAGCAGTTCTTC.

The rearrangement links TRBV9 to TRBJ2-2; D is ambiguous. Germline CDR1 and CDR2: SGDLS and YYNGEE. CDR3 size: 15 residues. V lost 3 bases and J lost 2, with 11 bases in between. In nucleotides, the CDR3 is TGTGCCAGCAGCGACCGGACGGGCAACACCGGGGAGCTGTTTTTT. This encodes CASSDRTGNTGELFF. Together with reference TRBV9 and TRBJ2-2, the CDR3 gives the full variable domain: DSGVTQTPKHLITATGQRVTLRCSPRSGDLSVYWYQQSLDQGLQFLIQYYNGEERAKGNILERFSAQQFPDLHSELNLSSLELGDSALYFCASSDRTGNTGELFFGEGSRLTVL.

V and J are TRBV19 and TRBJ1-2; TRBD1 aligns across 7 bases. The J segment lost 1 base and the V segment lost 3 bases, leaving 8 bases of the junction unmatched. This CDR3 spans 16 amino acids. Germline CDR1 is LNHDA and CDR2 is SQIVND (reference sequence). Here the CDR3 DNA reads TGTGCCAGTAGTATCGTTACAGGGGCGAATAACTATGGCTACACCTTC. This codes for CASSIVTGANNYGYTF.

This clone rates as medium-sized. This chain connects TRBV27 to TRBJ2-1; 10 bases match TRBD2. The germline CDR1 and CDR2 sequences are MNHEY and SMNVEV (reference sequence). Trimming cost V 6 bases and J 5 bases; bases outside gene matches: 7. The CDR3 covers 15 residues. CDR3 protein: CASRLLAGGNNEQFF. The CDR3 region has the DNA TGTGCCAGCAGACTGTTAGCGGGGGGTAACAATGAGCAGTTCTTC.

The chain has TRBV5-8 and TRBJ2-5; 11 bases agree with TRBD2. Germline V gene data show CDR1 as SGHTS and CDR2 as YDEGEE. There are 16 residues in the CDR3. V shed 0 bases, J shed 4 bases, and the junction held 5 bases outside the gene matches. The CDR3 is CASSLGLAGGSETQYF. Here the CDR3 DNA reads TGTGCCAGCAGCTTGGGGCTAGCGGGGGGATCAGAGACCCAGTACTTC.

V and J are TRBV20-1 and TRBJ1-1; 10 bases map to TRBD1. The length of the CDR3 is 11 residues. In germline, CDR1 is DFQATT, CDR2 SNEGSKA (reference sequence). The V and J ends lost 5 bases and 12 bases, in that order; junction bases with no gene match: 6. The CDR3 is CSASRDRGTFF. DNA for the CDR3: TGCAGTGCTTCCCGGGACAGGGGTACTTTCTTT.